Described below is a single T cell receptor (beta chain) sequence and its context. The source of the sample is a study of identifying expanded T cells in peripheral blood. J lost 0 bases, V lost 3 bases, and 4 bases had no gene match. In germline, CDR1 is SGDLS, CDR2 YYNGEE. The CDR3 has 18 amino acids. Data came from immunoSEQ multiplex PCR; TCRdb stores just in-frame clones and leaves some out. The repertoire holds roughly 100,000 clones, with roughly 88% as singletons. The sample consisted of blood. The chain joins TRBV9 to TRBJ2-6; TRBD2 matches 12 bases. This TCR was sampled from a person aged 18 to 75 in good health. This chain's CDR3 is CASSAPTSGGSGANVLTF. CDR3 DNA sequence: TGTGCCAGCAGCGCCCCGACTAGCGGGGGCTCTGGGGCCAACGTCCTGACTTTC.